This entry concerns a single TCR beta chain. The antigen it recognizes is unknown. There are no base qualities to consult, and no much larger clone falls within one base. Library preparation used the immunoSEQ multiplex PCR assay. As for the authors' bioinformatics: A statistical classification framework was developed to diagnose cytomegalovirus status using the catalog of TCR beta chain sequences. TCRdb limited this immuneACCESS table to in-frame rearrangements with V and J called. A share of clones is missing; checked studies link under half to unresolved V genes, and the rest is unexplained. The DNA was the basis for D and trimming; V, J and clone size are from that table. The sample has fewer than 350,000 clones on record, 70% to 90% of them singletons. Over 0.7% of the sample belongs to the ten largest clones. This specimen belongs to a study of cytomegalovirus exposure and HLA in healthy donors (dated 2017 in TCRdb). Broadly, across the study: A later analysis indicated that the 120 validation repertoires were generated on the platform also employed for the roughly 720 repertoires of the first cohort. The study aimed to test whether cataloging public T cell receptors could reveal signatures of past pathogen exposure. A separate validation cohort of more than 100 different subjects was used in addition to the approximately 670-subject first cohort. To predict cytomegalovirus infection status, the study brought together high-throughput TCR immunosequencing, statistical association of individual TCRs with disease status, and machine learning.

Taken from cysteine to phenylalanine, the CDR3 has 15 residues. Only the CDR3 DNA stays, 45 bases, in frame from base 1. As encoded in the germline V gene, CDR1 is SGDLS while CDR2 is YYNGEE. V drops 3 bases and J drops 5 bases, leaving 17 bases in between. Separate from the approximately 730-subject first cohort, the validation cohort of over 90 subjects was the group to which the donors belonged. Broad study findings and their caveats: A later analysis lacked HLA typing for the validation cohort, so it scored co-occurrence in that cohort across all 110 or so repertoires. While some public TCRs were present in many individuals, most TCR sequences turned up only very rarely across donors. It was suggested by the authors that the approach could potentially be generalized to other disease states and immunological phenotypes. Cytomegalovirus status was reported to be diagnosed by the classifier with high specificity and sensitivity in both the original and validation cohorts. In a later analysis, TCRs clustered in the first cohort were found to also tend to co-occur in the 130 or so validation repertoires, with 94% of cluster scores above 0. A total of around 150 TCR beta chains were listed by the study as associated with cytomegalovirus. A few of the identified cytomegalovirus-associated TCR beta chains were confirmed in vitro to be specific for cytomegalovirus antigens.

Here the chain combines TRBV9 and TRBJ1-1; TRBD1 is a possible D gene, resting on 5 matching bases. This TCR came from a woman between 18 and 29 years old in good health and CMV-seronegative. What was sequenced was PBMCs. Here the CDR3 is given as CASSAEVGAGTEAFF. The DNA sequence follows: TGTGCCAGCAGCGCCGAGGTAGGGGCTGGGACTGAAGCTTTCTTT.